The T cell receptor beta chain under discussion was sequenced for a study of shared clonotypes between healthy human individuals. CD8 cells classed as naive were CD45RO-negative and positively selected for CCR7, excluding terminally differentiated effector memory CD45RA+ cells. Germline loops: CDR1 SQVTM, CDR2 ANQGSEA. V gave up 7 bases and J gave up 2 bases; unmatched junction bases: 6. The CDR3 is made up of 13 amino acids. TCRdb's copy holds only in-frame clones and misses some; the assay was immunoSEQ multiplex PCR. The profile shows some 2 million clones, about 94% of them singletons. This TCR was recovered from a man between 18 and 29 years old in good health. The sample consisted of naive CD8+ T cells sorted from blood. The V call is TRBV29-1, the J call TRBJ2-7; TRBD1 aligns across 9 bases. The CDR3 DNA follows: TGCAGCGCCCTGCGGACAGGGGCCTACGAGCAGTACTTC. Residues: CSALRTGAYEQYF.